Listed below are T cell receptor beta chains from one sample, sequenced in a study of CD8 T cells in ankylosing spondylitis. TCRdb processed the 5' RACE reads anew with MiXCR; each CDR3 protein has one entry. Seen here are 100,000 or so distinct CDR3 sequences, approximately 8.9% observed once, and the top ten hold approximately 30%. The sample taken for sequencing was blood, either unsorted or a sorted T cell fraction (not recorded which). The receptors were sampled from a male donor with ankylosing spondylitis. Each CDR3 is given with its conserved first and last residue. A D gene is named only where the DNA matches it firmly. The listing skips clone size in some rows; elsewhere it reads once, few, many or a size class.

v_gene: TRBV12-3/TRBV12-4
j_gene: TRBJ1-2
len: 16
d_gene: -
abundance: -
CDR3aa: CASSLGGLGGSDGYTF
CDR3nt: TGTGCCAGCAGTTTGGGGGGCCTGGGGGGTTCGGATGGCTACACCTTC

v_gene: TRBV20-1
j_gene: TRBJ1-1
len: 14
d_gene: TRBD1
abundance: many
CDR3aa: CSARGTGRSTEAFF
CDR3nt: TGCAGTGCTAGAGGGACAGGGAGGAGCACTGAAGCTTTCTTT

v_gene: TRBV27
j_gene: TRBJ2-7
len: 13
d_gene: -
abundance: -
CDR3aa: CASSSPGKYEQYF
CDR3nt: TGTGCCAGCAGTTCACCCGGGAAGTACGAGCAGTACTTC

v_gene: TRBV7-9
j_gene: TRBJ2-1
len: 13
d_gene: -
abundance: -
CDR3aa: CASIDNFANEQFF
CDR3nt: TGTGCCAGCATCGATAACTTCGCCAATGAGCAGTTCTTC

v_gene: TRBV27
j_gene: TRBJ2-1
len: 15
d_gene: TRBD1
abundance: -
CDR3aa: CASRPAGGSVLEQFF
CDR3nt: TGTGCCAGCAGACCCGCAGGGGGTTCGGTGTTAGAGCAGTTCTTC

v_gene: TRBV12-3/TRBV12-4
j_gene: TRBJ2-1
len: 14
d_gene: TRBD2
abundance: many
CDR3aa: CASSPSPGGNEQFF
CDR3nt: TGTGCCAGCAGTCCGTCGCCGGGGGGTAATGAGCAGTTCTTC

v_gene: TRBV7-8
j_gene: TRBJ2-1
len: 18
d_gene: TRBD2
abundance: -
CDR3aa: CASSLGLAGFGIYNEQFF
CDR3nt: TGTGCCAGCAGCTTAGGGTTAGCGGGGTTTGGGATTTACAATGAGCAGTTCTTC

v_gene: TRBV7-8
j_gene: TRBJ2-1
len: 11
d_gene: -
abundance: many
CDR3aa: CASNSLNEQFF
CDR3nt: TGTGCCAGCAACAGCCTAAATGAGCAGTTCTTC

v_gene: TRBV10-2
j_gene: TRBJ2-7
len: 17
d_gene: TRBD1
abundance: many
CDR3aa: CASSESGQRESHYEQYF
CDR3nt: TGCGCCAGCAGTGAGTCGGGACAGAGGGAATCCCACTACGAGCAGTACTTC

v_gene: TRBV5-5
j_gene: TRBJ2-3
len: 14
d_gene: -
abundance: few
CDR3aa: CASSLVQSTDTQYF
CDR3nt: TGTGCCAGCAGCTTGGTACAGAGCACAGATACGCAGTATTTT

v_gene: TRBV7-9
j_gene: TRBJ2-5
len: 15
d_gene: TRBD1
abundance: many
CDR3aa: CASSLAGQGQETQYF
CDR3nt: TGTGCCAGCAGCTTAGCGGGACAGGGCCAAGAGACCCAGTACTTC

v_gene: TRBV27
j_gene: TRBJ2-1
len: 15
d_gene: -
abundance: many
CDR3aa: CASWERMAGHNEQFF
CDR3nt: TGTGCCAGCTGGGAAAGGATGGCGGGTCACAATGAGCAGTTCTTC

v_gene: TRBV7-2
j_gene: TRBJ2-1
len: 16
d_gene: TRBD2
abundance: -
CDR3aa: CASSPHPGLRPNEQFF
CDR3nt: TGTGCCAGCAGCCCGCACCCGGGACTAAGGCCCAATGAGCAGTTCTTC

v_gene: TRBV6-1
j_gene: TRBJ1-5
len: 15
d_gene: TRBD1
abundance: many
CDR3aa: CASSVDRGEAQPQHF
CDR3nt: TGTGCCAGCAGCGTCGACAGGGGAGAGGCTCAGCCCCAGCATTTT

v_gene: TRBV12-3/TRBV12-4
j_gene: TRBJ2-7
len: 13
d_gene: TRBD1
abundance: -
CDR3aa: CASSPGQAYEQYF
CDR3nt: TGTGCCAGCAGCCCAGGACAGGCGTACGAGCAGTACTTC